A selection of T cell receptor beta chains follows, all from one sample in a study of cytomegalovirus exposure and HLA in healthy donors. Generated by immunoSEQ multiplex PCR, the TCRdb table keeps only in-frame clones and is missing some. The sample contains 170,000 or so clones, approximately 84% of which appear only once. Sequences were obtained from PBMCs. The receptors were sampled from a woman in her late teens or twenties in good health and CMV-seropositive. The CDR3 runs from the conserved cysteine through the conserved F or W. Each record gives: D gene, clone size, V gene, J gene, CDR3 protein, CDR3 DNA. D genes are given only for firm matches. Clone size is stated in some rows and not others, as once, few, many or a class when expanded.

NA,NA,TRBV5-6,TRBJ1-1,CASSFPAGANTEAFF,TGTGCCAGCAGCTTCCCCGCAGGCGCGAACACTGAAGCTTTCTTT
TRBD1,NA,TRBV7-8,TRBJ2-1,CASSLKPGQSNEQFF,TGTGCCAGCAGCTTAAAACCGGGACAGAGCAATGAGCAGTTCTTC
NA,NA,TRBV4-1,TRBJ2-5,CASSQEQLKETQYF,TGCGCCAGCAGCCAAGAACAGCTTAAAGAGACCCAGTACTTC
NA,NA,TRBV14,TRBJ1-6,CASSQGGRGYNSPLHF,TGTGCCAGCAGCCAAGGCGGGAGGGGCTATAATTCACCCCTCCACTTT
NA,NA,TRBV19,TRBJ1-5,CASSIVGLLSGQPQHF,TGTGCCAGTAGTATAGTCGGACTCCTGTCCGGGCAGCCCCAGCATTTT
TRBD1,NA,TRBV6-5,TRBJ2-2,CASSSWTGGSGELFF,TGTGCCAGCAGTTCCTGGACAGGGGGTTCCGGGGAGCTGTTTTTT
NA,NA,TRBV7-2,TRBJ2-5,CASSPGTVGTQYF,TGTGCCAGCAGCCCCGGGACTGTCGGGACCCAGTACTTC
TRBD2,NA,TRBV4-2,TRBJ2-3,CATSPRGGPDTQYF,TGTGCCACCAGCCCGCGGGGGGGCCCAGATACGCAGTATTTT
NA,NA,TRBV2,TRBJ1-1,CASSEEVNTEAFF,TGTGCCAGCAGTGAGGAGGTGAACACTGAAGCTTTCTTT
NA,NA,TRBV5-1,TRBJ1-1,CASSFSGHQNTEAFF,TGCGCCAGCAGCTTTTCGGGACACCAGAACACTGAAGCTTTCTTT
NA,few,TRBV6-5,TRBJ2-7,CASSARGYEQYF,TGTGCCAGCAGTGCCAGGGGTTACGAGCAGTACTTC
NA,NA,TRBV5-1,TRBJ1-1,CASSLLGGRENTEAFF,TGCGCCAGCAGCTTGTTGGGGGGAAGGGAGAACACTGAAGCTTTCTTT
NA,NA,TRBV5-1,TRBJ1-4,CASRSGAPNEKLFF,TGCGCCAGCAGATCAGGGGCACCTAATGAAAAACTGTTTTTT
NA,once,TRBV4-1,TRBJ1-2,CASSQVALGVNTF,TGCGCCAGCAGCCAAGTGGCTTTAGGGGTAAACACCTTC
NA,few,TRBV19,TRBJ1-2,CASMAGGYGYTF,TGTGCCAGTATGGCGGGGGGTTATGGCTACACCTTC
TRBD2,NA,TRBV2,TRBJ2-2,CASGREGNTGELFF,TGTGCCAGCGGAAGGGAGGGGAACACCGGGGAGCTGTTTTTT
NA,NA,TRBV19,TRBJ2-1,CASGRSGNEQFF,TGTGCCAGTGGCAGAAGCGGCAATGAGCAGTTCTTC
TRBD2,NA,TRBV7-9,TRBJ2-1,CASSESGGPYNEQFF,TGTGCCAGCAGCGAGAGCGGGGGGCCTTACAATGAGCAGTTCTTC
NA,NA,TRBV6-5,TRBJ1-2,CASSYSSVGSPIF,TGTGCCAGCAGTTACTCGAGCGTCGGGTCTCCCATCTTC
TRBD1,few,TRBV11-2,TRBJ1-1,CASRMTGRGVRHTEAFF,TGTGCCAGCAGGATGACAGGGCGGGGAGTTCGGCACACTGAAGCTTTCTTT
NA,few,TRBV2,TRBJ2-3,CASSDGGLRTDTQYF,TGTGCCAGCAGTGACGGGGGGCTTAGGACAGATACGCAGTATTTT
NA,NA,TRBV25-1,TRBJ1-1,CASSDRGLNTEAFF,TGTGCCAGCAGTGACAGGGGCTTGAACACTGAAGCTTTCTTT
NA,NA,TRBV4-1,TRBJ1-2,CASSQVNGEGYTF,TGCGCCAGCAGCCAAGTTAACGGGGAGGGCTACACCTTC
TRBD1,NA,TRBV15,TRBJ1-4,CASYRGGGTNEKLFF,TGTGCCTCATACAGGGGTGGGGGCACTAATGAAAAACTGTTTTTT
TRBD1,NA,TRBV6-1,TRBJ1-1,CASSSGQGATEAFF,TGTGCCAGCAGTTCGGGACAGGGGGCCACTGAAGCTTTCTTT
TRBD2,NA,TRBV5-4,TRBJ2-7,CASSLAGSTGGQYF,TGTGCCAGCAGCTTGGCAGGGTCGACGGGAGGGCAGTACTTC
NA,NA,TRBV5-1,TRBJ1-3,CASSPGQISGNTIYF,TGCGCCAGCAGTCCCGGACAGATCTCTGGAAACACCATATATTTT
NA,few,TRBV5-1,TRBJ2-1,CASSPRAGAPNEQFF,TGCGCCAGCAGCCCTAGGGCTGGGGCCCCCAATGAGCAGTTCTTC
NA,few,TRBV28,TRBJ2-7,CASSSPSGPYEQYF,TGTGCCAGCAGTTCCCCGTCAGGGCCGTACGAGCAGTACTTC
TRBD1,NA,TRBV29-1,TRBJ1-2,CSVKTGLRGYGYTF,TGCAGCGTTAAGACAGGGCTACGGGGGTATGGCTACACCTTC
NA,NA,TRBV9,TRBJ1-2,CASSVGRDGYTF,TGTGCCAGCAGCGTAGGGCGGGATGGCTACACCTTC
NA,medium-sized,TRBV27,TRBJ1-5,CASNRSGSGSNQPQHF,TGTGCCAGCAACCGGTCAGGGTCCGGAAGCAATCAGCCCCAGCATTTT
NA,NA,TRBV19,TRBJ1-2,CASSPTTTGFGYGYTF,TGTGCCAGTAGCCCCACAACTACAGGGTTCGGATATGGCTACACCTTC
NA,NA,TRBV7-9,TRBJ2-7,CASSLFHQVGYEQYF,TGTGCCAGCAGCTTATTCCATCAGGTTGGGTACGAGCAGTACTTC
NA,NA,TRBV12-5,TRBJ2-7,CASGSRQGSYEQYF,TGTGCTAGTGGTTCCCGGCAGGGGTCGTACGAGCAGTACTTC
NA,NA,TRBV28,TRBJ1-1,CASSFGQSEAFF,TGTGCCAGCAGTTTTGGACAAAGTGAAGCTTTCTTT
TRBD1,NA,TRBV9,TRBJ2-7,CASSVDPTGYEQYF,TGTGCCAGCAGCGTAGACCCGACAGGGTACGAGCAGTACTTC
NA,NA,TRBV7-8,TRBJ1-4,CASSPSRATNEKLFF,TGTGCCAGCAGCCCCTCTCGCGCAACTAATGAAAAACTGTTTTTT
TRBD2,NA,TRBV5-6,TRBJ2-1,CASSSTIGLAGNNEQFF,TGTGCCAGCAGCTCAACAATTGGACTAGCGGGAAACAATGAGCAGTTCTTC
NA,NA,TRBV15,TRBJ2-7,CATSGGLLGATGEQYF,TGTGCCACCAGCGGAGGACTTCTCGGTGCCACAGGCGAGCAGTACTTC
NA,NA,TRBV6-6,TRBJ2-3,CASSYAGRTDTQYF,TGTGCCAGCAGTTACGCGGGGCGAACAGATACGCAGTATTTT